These T cell receptor beta chains were read from a single sample in a study of technical replicates of blood from several donors. The method was immunoSEQ multiplex PCR; TCRdb's version includes in-frame clones alone and lacks a portion of them. Of about 98,000 clones in the sample, almost 96% were seen once. Material: T cells isolated from PBMCs. The receptor set was obtained from a human donor in good health. CDR3s include the opening cysteine and the closing phenylalanine or tryptophan. Fields, in order: J gene, V gene, D gene, clone size, CDR3 protein, CDR3 DNA. The D gene is left open where the match is weak. Clone size, where shown, is once, few, many, or a class for clones that have expanded.

J: TRBJ1-3; V: TRBV18; D: TRBD1; size: .; CDR3: CASSPGQGAGEDSGNTIYF; DNA: TGTGCCAGCTCACCGGGACAGGGGGCTGGAGAGGACTCTGGAAACACCATATATTTT
J: TRBJ1-4; V: TRBV10-2; D: .; size: .; CDR3: CASRGGNEKLFF; DNA: TGCGCCAGCAGAGGGGGAAATGAAAAACTGTTTTTT
J: TRBJ2-7; V: TRBV27; D: TRBD1; size: .; CDR3: CASSWGAQGAHEQYF; DNA: TGTGCCAGCAGTTGGGGGGCACAGGGGGCCCACGAGCAGTACTTC
J: TRBJ1-4; V: TRBV10-1; D: .; size: .; CDR3: CASSATFDRQKERITNEKLFF; DNA: TGCGCCAGCAGTGCGACCTTTGACAGGCAGAAGGAAAGGATAACTAATGAAAAACTGTTTTTT
J: TRBJ2-7; V: TRBV7-6; D: TRBD2; size: once; CDR3: CASSLLAPGLAASYEQYF; DNA: TGTGCCAGCAGCTTACTCGCCCCGGGACTAGCGGCCTCCTACGAGCAGTACTTC
J: TRBJ2-2; V: TRBV7-9; D: .; size: .; CDR3: CASSLIPLPAGTNTGELFF; DNA: TGTGCCAGCAGCCTAATACCCCTTCCGGCGGGAACTAACACCGGGGAGCTGTTTTTT
J: TRBJ2-2; V: TRBV5-4; D: .; size: .; CDR3: CASSLVSSGELFF; DNA: TGTGCCAGCAGCTTGGTATCCTCCGGGGAGCTGTTTTTT
J: TRBJ2-5; V: TRBV5-1; D: .; size: .; CDR3: CASSSGSGSYQETQYF; DNA: TGCGCCAGCAGCTCTGGGAGCGGCTCATACCAAGAGACCCAGTACTTC
J: TRBJ1-1; V: TRBV7-9; D: .; size: .; CDR3: CASSLVGGGGTEAFF; DNA: TGTGCCAGCAGCTTAGTTGGGGGGGGTGGCACTGAAGCTTTCTTT
J: TRBJ1-5; V: TRBV5-1; D: TRBD1; size: .; CDR3: CASSLGTGLNQPQHF; DNA: TGCGCCAGCAGCTTGGGGACAGGTCTAAATCAGCCCCAGCATTTT
J: TRBJ1-1; V: TRBV27; D: .; size: .; CDR3: CASSLSAGGSEAFF; DNA: TGTGCCAGCAGTCTTAGTGCGGGAGGAAGCGAAGCTTTCTTT
J: TRBJ1-1; V: TRBV4-1; D: TRBD1; size: .; CDR3: CASSVQGQGAGEAFF; DNA: TGCGCCAGCAGCGTGCAAGGACAGGGGGCTGGTGAAGCTTTCTTT
J: TRBJ1-1; V: TRBV28; D: .; size: .; CDR3: CASSFIFGWGQVNTEAFF; DNA: TGTGCCAGCAGTTTTATATTTGGCTGGGGGCAGGTGAACACTGAAGCTTTCTTT
J: TRBJ2-1; V: TRBV4-1; D: TRBD2; size: .; CDR3: CASSKGLAGSSSYNEQFF; DNA: TGCGCCAGCAGCAAGGGACTAGCGGGCTCAAGCTCCTACAATGAGCAGTTCTTC
J: TRBJ1-4; V: TRBV6-1; D: TRBD1; size: .; CDR3: CASTRQGAIEKLFF; DNA: TGTGCCAGCACTAGACAGGGGGCGATTGAAAAACTGTTTTTT
J: TRBJ1-1; V: TRBV15; D: TRBD1; size: few; CDR3: CATSSTAGTGPLGEAFF; DNA: TGTGCCACCAGCAGTACAGCCGGGACAGGGCCCTTGGGCGAAGCTTTCTTT
J: TRBJ2-1; V: TRBV19; D: TRBD2; size: .; CDR3: CASSVTSGTYNEQFF; DNA: TGTGCCAGTAGTGTCACTAGCGGAACCTACAATGAGCAGTTCTTC
J: TRBJ1-3; V: TRBV13; D: .; size: .; CDR3: CASSPWTAGNTIYF; DNA: TGTGCCAGCAGCCCGTGGACAGCTGGAAACACCATATATTTT
J: TRBJ2-7; V: TRBV15; D: .; size: .; CDR3: CATSREAVASYEQYF; DNA: TGTGCCACCAGCAGAGAGGCGGTCGCCTCCTACGAGCAGTACTTC
J: TRBJ1-1; V: TRBV7-2; D: TRBD1; size: .; CDR3: CASSLLTGGDMNTEAFF; DNA: TGTGCCAGCAGCTTATTAACAGGGGGGGACATGAACACTGAAGCTTTCTTT
J: TRBJ2-7; V: TRBV16; D: TRBD1; size: once; CDR3: CASSQSTRDRDAEQYF; DNA: TGTGCCAGCAGCCAATCGACCCGGGACAGGGACGCCGAGCAGTACTTC
J: TRBJ2-7; V: TRBV4-1; D: .; size: once; CDR3: CASSQAARLEIVEQYF; DNA: TGCGCCAGCAGCCAAGCGGCCAGGCTCGAAATTGTGGAGCAGTACTTC
J: TRBJ2-7; V: TRBV27; D: TRBD2; size: .; CDR3: CASGSGRTYEQYF; DNA: TGTGCCAGCGGGAGCGGGAGGACCTACGAGCAGTACTTC
J: TRBJ1-2; V: TRBV5-6; D: TRBD1; size: .; CDR3: CASSRPVDRDRDEGYTF; DNA: TGTGCCAGCAGCCGCCCTGTTGATCGGGACAGGGATGAAGGCTACACCTTC
J: TRBJ2-1; V: TRBV19; D: .; size: .; CDR3: CASTPDFSSSYNEQFF; DNA: TGTGCCAGTACCCCGGACTTTTCAAGCTCCTACAATGAGCAGTTCTTC
J: TRBJ2-2; V: TRBV11-2; D: TRBD1; size: .; CDR3: CASSLTGKRLTGELFF; DNA: TGTGCCAGCAGCTTGACAGGGAAAAGGCTCACCGGGGAGCTGTTTTTT
J: TRBJ1-2; V: TRBV7-9; D: .; size: .; CDR3: CASSSIGGGNYGYTF; DNA: TGTGCCAGCAGCTCGATCGGCGGGGGGAACTATGGCTACACCTTC
J: TRBJ2-7; V: TRBV29-1; D: .; size: once; CDR3: CSVLGSPRGGYEQYF; DNA: TGCAGCGTTCTTGGCAGCCCCAGGGGTGGATACGAGCAGTACTTC
J: TRBJ2-7; V: TRBV6-1; D: TRBD2; size: .; CDR3: CASRDPPSGDYEQYF; DNA: TGTGCCAGCAGGGACCCCCCTAGCGGAGACTACGAGCAGTACTTC
J: TRBJ1-6; V: TRBV5-1; D: TRBD1; size: once; CDR3: CASRGAGQGSSPLHF; DNA: TGCGCCAGCAGGGGAGCGGGACAGGGTTCTTCACCCCTCCACTTT
J: TRBJ2-7; V: TRBV28; D: .; size: .; CDR3: CASIWGQGTSYEQYF; DNA: TGTGCCAGCATCTGGGGGCAGGGGACCTCCTACGAGCAGTACTTC
J: TRBJ1-2; V: TRBV7-6; D: TRBD1; size: once; CDR3: CASSLSYGDRTLMRGYTF; DNA: TGTGCCAGCAGCTTAAGTTACGGGGACAGGACCCTAATGCGGGGCTACACCTTC
J: TRBJ2-7; V: TRBV5-1; D: TRBD1; size: .; CDR3: CASSLAIGQADEQYF; DNA: TGCGCCAGCAGCTTGGCAATTGGACAGGCCGACGAGCAGTACTTC
J: TRBJ1-1; V: TRBV11-3; D: TRBD1; size: .; CDR3: CASSLGSGGVMNTEAFF; DNA: TGTGCCAGCAGCCTAGGATCAGGGGGAGTCATGAACACTGAAGCTTTCTTT
J: TRBJ2-5; V: TRBV7-9; D: TRBD2; size: .; CDR3: CASSPRGSGGAVKTQYF; DNA: TGTGCCAGCAGCCCAAGGGGTAGCGGGGGGGCCGTGAAGACCCAGTACTTC
J: TRBJ1-3; V: TRBV19; D: TRBD1; size: .; CDR3: CASSDRVYSGNTIYF; DNA: TGTGCCAGTAGCGACAGGGTCTACTCTGGAAACACCATATATTTT
J: TRBJ2-7; V: TRBV7-9; D: TRBD2; size: once; CDR3: CASSRDGTSTREQYF; DNA: TGTGCCAGCAGCCGCGACGGGACTAGTACTCGCGAGCAGTACTTC